Listed below are T cell receptor beta chains from one sample, sequenced in a study of cytomegalovirus exposure and HLA in healthy donors. Data came from immunoSEQ multiplex PCR; TCRdb stores just in-frame clones and leaves some out. Among 100,000 to 150,000 clones listed, more than 8% were seen once. The sequencing input was PBMCs. The receptors were sampled from a man aged 40-49 years in good health and CMV-seronegative. Both conserved end residues are part of each CDR3. The D gene is left open where the match is weak. Expanded clones are given a class, and other clones once, few, many or no size at all.

abundance	v_gene	j_gene	d_gene	CDR3aa	CDR3nt
NA	TRBV11-2	TRBJ2-7	NA	CASSSGSDEQYF	TGTGCCAGCAGCTCTGGGAGTGACGAGCAGTACTTC
few	TRBV7-2	TRBJ2-3	NA	CASSLAGDNTDTQYF	TGTGCCAGCAGCTTAGCGGGGGACAACACAGATACGCAGTATTTT
few	TRBV6-5	TRBJ2-7	TRBD2	CASSPSGGIYEQYF	TGTGCCAGCAGTCCTAGCGGGGGGATCTACGAGCAGTACTTC
few	TRBV6-5	TRBJ2-1	NA	CASSPFGGNEQFF	TGTGCCAGCAGCCCTTTTGGGGGGAATGAGCAGTTCTTC
NA	TRBV6-1	TRBJ2-7	TRBD1	CASSEKAGGVYEQYF	TGTGCCAGCAGTGAAAAGGCAGGGGGAGTCTACGAGCAGTACTTC
NA	TRBV2	TRBJ1-5	TRBD1	CASSEEAGGGQPQHF	TGTGCCAGCAGTGAGGAGGCAGGGGGTGGTCAGCCCCAGCATTTT
few	TRBV5-4	TRBJ1-1	NA	CASSFTQKAEAFF	TGTGCCAGCAGCTTTACACAGAAGGCTGAAGCTTTCTTT
NA	TRBV5-6	TRBJ2-7	NA	CASSRTDTSYEQYF	TGTGCCAGCAGCCGTACCGACACGTCCTACGAGCAGTACTTC
NA	TRBV2	TRBJ2-3	TRBD2	CASSGAGVSTDTQYF	TGTGCCAGCAGTGGGGCGGGAGTTAGCACAGATACGCAGTATTTT
few	TRBV10-3	TRBJ1-5	NA	CAISEFLNSNQPQHF	TGTGCCATCAGTGAGTTTTTAAATAGCAATCAGCCCCAGCATTTT
NA	TRBV11-2	TRBJ2-3	TRBD2	CASSLGTSSDTQYF	TGTGCCAGCAGCTTAGGGACTAGCTCAGATACGCAGTATTTT
NA	TRBV4-1	TRBJ1-4	NA	CASSQGTWRPEKLFF	TGCGCCAGCAGCCAAGGAACGTGGAGACCGGAAAAACTGTTTTTT
few	TRBV4-3	TRBJ2-7	TRBD2	CASSPTTSGGYEQYF	TGCGCCAGCAGCCCAACGACTAGCGGAGGCTACGAGCAGTACTTC
NA	TRBV30	TRBJ1-1	NA	CAWSVRGYTEAFF	TGTGCCTGGAGTGTACGGGGGTACACTGAAGCTTTCTTT
few	TRBV7-9	TRBJ2-2	TRBD1	CASSKPGQGDTGELFF	TGTGCCAGCAGCAAACCGGGACAGGGGGACACCGGGGAGCTGTTTTTT
NA	TRBV4-3	TRBJ2-2	NA	CASSQDTSPGTGELFF	TGCGCCAGCAGCCAAGACACCTCCCCCGGGACCGGGGAGCTGTTTTTT
NA	TRBV28	TRBJ1-5	NA	CASKLSIGRQPQHF	TGTGCCAGCAAGTTAAGTATCGGTCGTCAGCCCCAGCATTTT
few	TRBV20-1	TRBJ2-5	NA	CSARDPGAQYF	TGCAGTGCTAGAGATCCCGGGGCCCAGTACTTC
NA	TRBV19	TRBJ1-3	NA	CASSPKRTAFDGNTIYF	TGTGCCAGTAGTCCGAAACGGACAGCCTTCGATGGAAACACCATATATTTT
NA	TRBV18	TRBJ2-5	TRBD1	CASSPGQEETQYF	TGTGCCAGCTCACCTGGACAGGAAGAGACCCAGTACTTC
few	TRBV7-2	TRBJ1-3	NA	CASSMAGGSGNTIYF	TGTGCCAGCAGTATGGCGGGAGGTTCTGGAAACACCATATATTTT
NA	TRBV6-1	TRBJ1-2	NA	CASRSRSHYGYTF	TGTGCCAGCAGGAGCCGTAGTCACTATGGCTACACCTTC
NA	TRBV6-1	TRBJ2-1	TRBD1	CASSETDRGLRPNNEQFF	TGTGCCAGCAGTGAAACTGACAGGGGTTTACGGCCCAACAATGAGCAGTTCTTC
few	TRBV7-7	TRBJ2-2	TRBD1	CASSAPGQGAGGELFF	TGTGCCAGCAGCGCGCCGGGACAGGGGGCGGGCGGGGAGCTGTTTTTT
NA	TRBV7-8	TRBJ2-5	TRBD1	CASSTGQLGETQYF	TGTGCCAGCAGCACGGGACAGCTCGGAGAGACCCAGTACTTC
NA	TRBV6-5	TRBJ1-1	TRBD1	CASRGQGAGDTEAFF	TGTGCCAGCCGAGGCCAGGGGGCGGGGGACACTGAAGCTTTCTTT
NA	TRBV7-9	TRBJ2-5	TRBD2	CASSRGDRETQYF	TGTGCCAGCAGTCGGGGGGATCGAGAGACCCAGTACTTC
few	TRBV19	TRBJ1-2	TRBD1	CASGDRGKGNYGYTF	TGTGCCTCCGGGGACAGGGGGAAAGGAAACTATGGCTACACCTTC
NA	TRBV2	TRBJ2-1	NA	CASSEATYNEQFF	TGTGCCAGCAGTGAGGCCACCTACAATGAGCAGTTCTTC
NA	TRBV4-2	TRBJ1-1	NA	CASSQVSPGGNTEAFF	TGTGCCAGCAGCCAAGTCTCACCCGGGGGAAATACTGAAGCTTTCTTT
few	TRBV6-5	TRBJ2-7	NA	CASSPYIDSSYEQYF	TGTGCCAGCAGCCCCTATATCGACAGTTCCTACGAGCAGTACTTC
few	TRBV7-6	TRBJ1-1	TRBD1	CASSSGTGSVEAFF	TGTGCCAGCAGCTCCGGGACAGGGTCGGTTGAAGCTTTCTTT
few	TRBV2	TRBJ1-2	TRBD1	CASSVLGQGAQGYTF	TGTGCCAGCAGTGTCTTGGGACAGGGGGCTCAAGGCTACACCTTC
NA	TRBV7-9	TRBJ1-1	TRBD1	CASSGTGAPEAFF	TGTGCCAGCAGCGGGACAGGGGCCCCTGAAGCTTTCTTT
few	TRBV6-5	TRBJ2-1	TRBD2	CASRASGGVYEQFF	TGTGCCAGCAGGGCTAGCGGGGGGGTCTATGAGCAGTTCTTC
NA	TRBV10-3	TRBJ1-2	TRBD1	CAIGSGGRNYGYTF	TGTGCCATTGGATCAGGGGGCCGAAACTATGGCTACACCTTC
few	TRBV9	TRBJ1-2	NA	CASSEGGGYGYTF	TGTGCCAGCAGCGAGGGGGGGGGCTATGGCTACACCTTC